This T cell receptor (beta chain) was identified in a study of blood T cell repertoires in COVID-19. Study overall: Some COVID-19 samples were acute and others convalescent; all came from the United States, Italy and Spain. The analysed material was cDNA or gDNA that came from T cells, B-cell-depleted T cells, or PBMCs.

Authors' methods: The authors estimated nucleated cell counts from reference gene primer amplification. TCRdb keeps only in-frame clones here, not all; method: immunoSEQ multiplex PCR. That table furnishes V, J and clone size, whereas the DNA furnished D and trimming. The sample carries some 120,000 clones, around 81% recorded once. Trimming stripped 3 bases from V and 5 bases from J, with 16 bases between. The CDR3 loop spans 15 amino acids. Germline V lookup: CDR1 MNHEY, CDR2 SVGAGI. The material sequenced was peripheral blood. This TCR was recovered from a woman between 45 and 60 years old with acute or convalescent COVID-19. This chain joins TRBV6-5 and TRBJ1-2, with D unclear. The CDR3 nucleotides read TGTGCCAGCAGTTATGGCCCGGCCAGAGGATATGGCTACACCTTC. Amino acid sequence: CASSYGPARGYGYTF.